This passage covers 23 T cell receptor beta chains from one sample sequenced in a study of CD8 T cells in ankylosing spondylitis. TCRdb recomputed calls from the 5' RACE reads with MiXCR, one row per CDR3 protein. Of 180,000 or so distinct CDR3 sequences detected, approximately 10% appear once; the ten largest clones hold around 29%. The sample comprised blood, either unsorted or a sorted T cell fraction (not recorded which). The receptors stem from a male donor with ankylosing spondylitis or in good health (not recorded which).

The chain uses TRBV6-1 and TRBJ2-5, with D unresolved. The germline V gene has CDR1 MNHNS and CDR2 SASEGT. The ends were cut back, 8 bases at V and 5 bases at J, with 12 bases in the middle. CDR3 size: 12 residues. In DNA form, the CDR3 reads TGTGCCAGCGCGGCGGTAGGGGAGACCCAGTACTTC. Its translation: CASAAVGETQYF.

This clonotype came up many times. V usage is TRBV5-5 and J usage is TRBJ2-3; D not resolved. Trimming shortened V by 2 bases and J by 0 bases, and 10 bases separated the two germline ends. Per the germline V gene, CDR1 is SGHKS and CDR2 is YYEKEE (reference sequence). CDR3 length: 15 amino acids. The CDR3 protein is CASSFRPQSTDTQYF. In DNA, the CDR3 is TGTGCCAGCAGCTTCCGGCCGCAGAGCACAGATACGCAGTATTTT.

The chain recombines TRBV20-1 with TRBJ1-2; 8 bases map to TRBD1. The trim removed 1 base at V and 3 bases at J, leaving 7 bases unmatched. Germline CDR1 reads DFQATT; CDR2 reads SNEGSKA (reference sequence). The CDR3 covers 15 residues. CDR3 nucleotides: TGCAGTGCTAGAGCGAGAGGACAGGGAGACTATGGCTACACCTTC. Residues: CSARARGQGDYGYTF.

Ten or more counts support this clonotype. This rearrangement joins TRBV29-1 to TRBJ2-5; TRBD1 aligns across 11 bases. CDR1 and CDR2 (germline): SQVTM, ANQGSEA. The trim removed 7 bases at V and 5 bases at J, leaving 6 bases unmatched. CDR3 length equals 13 residues. The CDR3 bases are TGCAGCGCACCGGACAGGGGGCAGGAGACCCAGTACTTC. Its translation is CSAPDRGQETQYF.

This clonotype has only a few counts. This chain connects TRBV20-1 to TRBJ2-7; the match to TRBD1 covers 7 bases. Germline CDR1 and CDR2: DFQATT and SNEGSKA (reference sequence). V was pared by 0 bases and J by 3 bases, with 5 bases of the junction left unmatched. This CDR3 spans 14 amino acids. The CDR3 is CSARDRQGVYEQYF. The CDR3, as DNA: TGCAGTGCTAGAGATAGGCAGGGGGTCTACGAGCAGTACTTC.

Ten or more counts support this clonotype. The chain's CDR3 is CASSQQQVEGETQYF. The CDR3 nucleotides read TGTGCCAGCAGTCAACAACAGGTTGAAGGAGAGACCCAGTACTTC. This chain links TRBV3-1 with TRBJ2-5, with D maybe TRBD1 (5 bases). V lost 6 bases and J lost 4, with 18 bases in between. The CDR3 extends over 15 amino acids. Per germline, CDR1 LGHDT and CDR2 YNNKEL (reference sequence).

The table lists this clonotype with many counts. This chain joins TRBV28 and TRBJ1-6; D is ambiguous. The CDR3 has 14 residues. The V end lost 2 bases, the J end lost 8 bases, and 10 bases lay between the germline ends. Germline V lookup: CDR1 MDHEN, CDR2 SYDVKM. The CDR3: CASSLEGRDSPLHF. The CDR3 DNA reads as TGTGCCAGCAGTTTAGAAGGGCGTGATTCACCCCTCCACTTT.

This chain connects TRBV3-1 to TRBJ2-1; D not certain. Trimming removed 0 bases from V and 6 bases from J, with 9 bases in between. CDR3 length equals 14 residues. In germline, CDR1 is LGHDT, CDR2 YNNKEL (reference sequence). The CDR3: CASSQDLQSNEQFF. For the CDR3, the DNA is TGTGCCAGCAGCCAAGATTTACAGAGCAATGAGCAGTTCTTC.

The chain has TRBV12-3 or TRBV12-4 and TRBJ1-3, with 10 bases aligning to TRBD1. J was trimmed by 2 bases and V by 5 bases; bases with no gene match: 6. This CDR3 comprises 16 residues. As DNA, the CDR3 is TGTGCCAGCAGTGCTAGCGGACAGGGGGCTGGAAACACCATATATTTT. It specifies CASSASGQGAGNTIYF.

This clonotype turned up a few times. The chain links TRBV5-4 to TRBJ2-1; 14 nucleotides line up with TRBD2. This CDR3 region has 16 residues. Germline lookup yields CDR1 SGHNT and CDR2 YYREEE (reference sequence). Trimming removed 1 base from V and 8 bases from J; junction bases left unmatched: 5. CDR3 residues: CASSLPGTSGSDEQFF. In nucleotides, the CDR3 is TGTGCCAGCAGCTTGCCCGGGACTAGCGGGAGCGATGAGCAGTTCTTC.

In its sample, this clonotype was seen many times. The CDR3 here is CASSESVTGVYEQYF. In DNA, the CDR3 is TGCGCCAGCAGTGAGTCCGTGACAGGGGTTTACGAGCAGTACTTC. The rearrangement links TRBV10-2 to TRBJ2-7, with 8 bases aligning to TRBD1. Germline V gives CDR1 WSHSY, CDR2 SAAADI. V was pared by 0 bases and J by 4 bases, with 5 bases of the junction left unmatched. This CDR3 has 15 amino acids.

This clonotype was counted many times. CDR3 amino acids: CASTTGQGTITGELFF. CDR3 bases: TGTGCCAGCACCACCGGACAGGGGACGATCACCGGGGAGCTGTTTTTT. The chain is built from TRBV5-6 and TRBJ2-2; 9 nucleotides match TRBD1. The CDR3 spans 16 residues. V was pared by 6 bases and J by 4 bases, with 10 bases of the junction left unmatched. Germline CDR1 and CDR2: SGHDT and YYEEEE.

There are many counts of this clonotype. This rearrangement joins TRBV5-1 to TRBJ1-1; TRBD1 matches at 7 bases. CDR1 and CDR2 from the germline V gene are SGHRS and YFSETQ. The ends lost 5 bases at V and 2 bases at J; junction bases unmatched: 12. This CDR3 spans 16 amino acids. The CDR3 DNA is TGCGCCAGCAGACTTACTTCCGGGACAGCAAACACTGAAGCTTTCTTT. This sequence encodes CASRLTSGTANTEAFF. The whole variable domain, remainder taken from reference TRBV5-1 and TRBJ1-1, is KAGVTQTPRYLIKTRGQQVTLSCSPISGHRSVSWYQQTPGQGLQFLFEYFSETQRNKGNFPGRFSGRQFSNSRSEMNVSTLELGDSALYLCASRLTSGTANTEAFFGQGTRLTVV.

J is TRBJ1-2 and V is TRBV3-1; D may be TRBD1 (5 bases). This CDR3 spans 14 amino acids. Trimming pared 1 base from V and 7 bases from J, leaving 13 bases between. Germline assignment: CDR1 LGHDT and CDR2 YNNKEL (reference sequence). The CDR3 nucleotides are TGTGCCAGCAGCCAAGTCGAGAGGGGCTCTGGCTACACCTTC. Translating gives CASSQVERGSGYTF.

The chain carries TRBV6-1 and TRBJ1-4; the D is unclear. The V end lost 3 bases, the J end lost 3 bases, and 14 bases lay between the germline ends. Germline lookup yields CDR1 MNHNS and CDR2 SASEGT. The CDR3 loop spans 16 amino acids. In DNA form, the CDR3 reads TGTGCCAGCAGTGACGGCGGGGTACCTCCTAATGAAAAACTGTTTTTT. Translated: CASSDGGVPPNEKLFF.

This clonotype has a count of ten or more. The rearrangement uses TRBV5-6 and TRBJ1-2, with D unresolved. The ends were cut back, 1 base at V and 0 bases at J, with 13 bases in the middle. Germline V gene lookup returns CDR1 SGHDT and CDR2 YYEEEE. This CDR3 region has 16 residues. The CDR3, as DNA: TGTGCCAGCAGCTTGACGGTGACGGACGCTAACTATGGCTACACCTTC. Its translation is CASSLTVTDANYGYTF.

This clonotype was counted at least ten times. The CDR3 protein is CSVGWSTNEKLFF. CDR3 sequence (DNA): TGCAGCGTTGGTTGGTCAACTAATGAAAAACTGTTTTTT. The V and J genes are TRBV29-1 and TRBJ1-4; D unclear. Trimming took off 4 bases at V and 0 bases at J, with 6 bases between the two ends. Germline V lookup: CDR1 SQVTM, CDR2 ANQGSEA. The CDR3 is made up of 13 amino acids.

At least ten counts were recorded for this clonotype. The junction shows a germline mismatch at one end, possibly a read error. The chain joins TRBV6-1 to TRBJ2-1; D is undetermined. Germline CDR1 and CDR2: MNHNS and SASEGT. CDR3 length equals 13 residues. The DNA for the CDR3 is TGTGCCAGCAGGGAAGATTCTTACAATGAGCAGTTCTTC. Protein: CASREDSYNEQFF.

This clonotype was picked up many times. The chain links TRBV3-1 to TRBJ2-1; the match to TRBD2 covers 9 bases. Looked up from germline, CDR1 is LGHDT and CDR2 is YNNKEL (reference sequence). The CDR3 is 15 amino acids. The junction had 7 bases not matched to a gene; V was cut back by 4 bases and J by 6 bases. The CDR3 DNA reads as TGTGCCAGCAGCCTCGTAGTAGCGGGAGTCAATGAGCAGTTCTTC. It is translated as CASSLVVAGVNEQFF.

In its sample, this clonotype was seen many times. The chain employs TRBV24-1 and TRBJ1-4; TRBD1 matches 8 bases. The CDR3 length is 15 residues. The V segment lost 4 bases and the J segment 4 bases; nucleotides outside the gene matches: 4. Germline assignment: CDR1 KGHDR and CDR2 SFDVKD. CDR3: CATSDPTGDNEKLFF. The CDR3 DNA sequence: TGTGCCACCAGTGACCCGACAGGGGATAATGAAAAACTGTTTTTT.

This clonotype showed up many times. The genes are TRBV20-1 and TRBJ2-7, with a possible D match to TRBD1 (5 bases). Per germline, CDR1 DFQATT and CDR2 SNEGSKA (reference sequence). V was cut by 1 base and J by 5 bases, with 15 bases left in between. CDR3 length equals 14 residues. For the CDR3, the DNA is TGCAGTGCTAGAGGGGGCTTATCAGAGGACGAGCAGTACTTC. It yields the protein CSARGGLSEDEQYF.

This clonotype was detected many times. The gene calls are TRBV6-5 and TRBJ2-5, with 11 bases aligning to TRBD1. Germline V gives CDR1 MNHEY, CDR2 SVGAGI. J was trimmed by 5 bases and V by 1 base; bases with no gene match: 9. This CDR3 has 17 residues. In DNA, the CDR3 is TGTGCCAGCAGTTACTGGGTGGACAGGGGGCGTGATGAGACCCAGTACTTC. Protein product: CASSYWVDRGRDETQYF.

This clonotype was seen at least ten times. DNA for the CDR3: TGTGCCAGCAGTTCAGGGACTAGCGCCTACAATGAGCAGTTCTTC. Amino acid sequence: CASSSGTSAYNEQFF. The chain combines TRBV6-2 or TRBV6-3 with TRBJ2-1, with 10 bases lining up with TRBD2. Germline-derived CDR1 and CDR2 are MNHEY and SVGEGT. The V segment lost 4 bases and the J segment 2 bases; nucleotides outside the gene matches: 2. The CDR3 length is 15 residues.